This T cell receptor beta chain was recorded in a study of OX40 agonist ivuxolimab in advanced cancers. Blood samples were obtained at baseline, cycle 4 day 1, and cycle 7 day 1. Repertoires were generated with immunoSEQ multiplex PCR, while TCRdb's copy carries only in-frame clones and drops some. The sample has 80,000 or so clones, about 90% seen once. Trimming shortened V by 7 bases and J by 9 bases, and 28 bases separated the two germline ends. Germline V CDR1 and CDR2: SGHVS, FQNEAQ. The CDR3 runs 17 residues. The clonotype was recovered from an adult with an advanced solid tumor such as melanoma, head and neck, liver or kidney cancer. The V call is TRBV7-8, the J call TRBJ2-1, with TRBD2 as a possible D gene (6 bases). The starting material was CD4+ or CD8+ T cells sorted from blood, obtained in a trial of the OX40 agonist ivuxolimab. The CDR3 nucleotides are TGTGCCAGCATTCTTACACCGGAGGGCCGAAAAGTTGGTGAGCAGTTCTTC. Protein product: CASILTPEGRKVGEQFF.